The 15 T cell receptor beta chains below come from one sample, sequenced in a study of control samples from healthy donors and cancer patients. The protocol was immunoSEQ multiplex PCR, while the TCRdb copy is restricted to in-frame clones and leaves out a portion. The sample has some 110,000 clones, around 82% seen once. The sequenced material came from blood. These receptor sequences come from a woman aged 45-59 years in good health.

The chain has TRBV28 and TRBJ1-4; TRBD1 agrees at 9 bases. From germline, CDR1 is MDHEN and CDR2 SYDVKM. CDR3 length equals 15 residues. V shed 5 bases and J 8 bases; nucleotides not matched to a gene: 9. CDR3 bases: TGTGCCAGCAGTCTCCTGGGGACAGGGTGGGAAAAACTGTTTTTT. Translating it yields CASSLLGTGWEKLFF. The full variable domain, with the rest looked up from reference TRBV28 and TRBJ1-4, is DVKVTQSSRYLVKRTGEKVFLECVQDMDHENMFWYRQDPGLGLRLIYFSYDVKMKEKGDIPEGYSVSREKKERFSLILESASTNQTSMYLCASSLLGTGWEKLFFGSGTQLSVL.

The sample holds one count of this clone. This sequence joins TRBV24-1 and TRBJ1-2; D might be TRBD1 (5 bases). V shed 3 bases and J shed 0 bases, with 7 bases lying between them. CDR3 length: 14 residues. Germline V gene lookup returns CDR1 KGHDR and CDR2 SFDVKD. The CDR3 protein is CATSDGHPNYGYTF. The CDR3 nucleotides are TGTGCCACCAGTGATGGACATCCTAACTATGGCTACACCTTC.

The V call is TRBV7-2, the J call TRBJ1-5; D call uncertain. Germline V gene lookup returns CDR1 SGHTA and CDR2 FQGNSA. Between the trimmed V and J ends, which lost 5 bases and 2 bases, there was a span of 4 bases. The CDR3 sequence is 12 residues long. The CDR3 sequence: CASSPGNQPQHF. CDR3 bases: TGTGCCAGCAGCCCCGGCAATCAGCCCCAGCATTTT. The full variable domain, with the rest looked up from reference TRBV7-2 and TRBJ1-5, is GAGVSQSPSNKVTEKGKDVELRCDPISGHTALYWYRQSLGQGLEFLIYFQGNSAPDKSGLPSDRFSAERTGGSVSTLTIQRTQQEDSAVYLCASSPGNQPQHFGDGTRLSIL.

The V and J genes are TRBV19 and TRBJ1-4; unclear D gene. The germline CDR1 and CDR2 sequences are LNHDA and SQIVND (reference sequence). The V end lost 9 bases, the J end lost 7 bases, and 21 bases lay between the germline ends. This CDR3 is 15 amino acids long. The CDR3 nucleotides are TGTGCCAGGGGGATCCTCGGCGAATTGTTTGAAAAACTGTTTTTT. The encoded protein is CARGILGELFEKLFF.

The chain carries TRBV28 and TRBJ2-3; 9 positions agree with TRBD2. The CDR3 contains 17 residues. After removal of 2 bases from V and 1 base from J, the junction contained 7 bases not matched to a gene. The germline V gene encodes CDR1 MDHEN and CDR2 SYDVKM. The CDR3 reads CASSLGLRGGGTDTQYF. The DNA for the CDR3 is TGTGCCAGCAGTTTAGGTTTGCGGGGGGGCGGCACAGATACGCAGTATTTT.

Only one count was recorded for this clone. The rearrangement joins TRBV18 to TRBJ1-1; D is uncertain. Germline CDR1 reads KGHSH; CDR2 reads LQKENI. Between the trimmed V and J ends, which lost 1 base and 3 bases, there was a span of 9 bases. The CDR3 is made up of 14 amino acids. The DNA for the CDR3 is TGTGCCAGCTCACCACAACGGACGGACACTGAAGCTTTCTTT. This codes for CASSPQRTDTEAFF.

The chain carries TRBV9 and TRBJ1-1, with TRBD1 as a possible D gene (6 bases). V was pared by 0 bases and J by 0 bases, with 9 bases between. Per germline, CDR1 SGDLS and CDR2 YYNGEE. CDR3 length: 15 amino acids. The CDR3 is CASSVAGQMNTEAFF. CDR3 sequence (DNA): TGTGCCAGCAGCGTAGCTGGACAGATGAACACTGAAGCTTTCTTT. Full variable domain (missing parts from reference TRBV9 and TRBJ1-1): DSGVTQTPKHLITATGQRVTLRCSPRSGDLSVYWYQQSLDQGLQFLIQYYNGEERAKGNILERFSAQQFPDLHSELNLSSLELGDSALYFCASSVAGQMNTEAFFGQGTRLTVV.

The CDR3 reads CASSLTGSEQFF. The CDR3 nucleotides read TGTGCCAGCAGCTTGACAGGGTCTGAGCAGTTCTTC. The rearrangement links TRBV5-6 to TRBJ2-1; maybe TRBD1 (6 bases). Germline V lookup: CDR1 SGHDT, CDR2 YYEEEE. The CDR3 covers 12 residues. Trimming removed 1 base at V and 9 bases at J, with 8 bases between. The full variable domain, in which reference TRBV5-6 and TRBJ2-1 provide the parts outside the CDR3, is DAGVTQSPTHLIKTRGQQVTLRCSPKSGHDTVSWYQQALGQGPQFIFQYYEEEERQRGNFPDRFSGHQFPNYSSELNVNALLLGDSALYLCASSLTGSEQFFGPGTRLTVL.

V gene TRBV15 combines with J gene TRBJ2-2, with D possibly matching TRBD2 (6 bases). The CDR3 consists of 17 residues. The V gene lost 3 bases and the J gene lost 0 bases, with 14 bases spanning the gap. Germline assignment: CDR1 LNHNV and CDR2 YYDKDF (reference sequence). CDR3 amino acids: CATSRTSAGPNTGELFF. The CDR3 nucleotides are TGTGCCACCAGCAGGACTTCTGCGGGGCCGAACACCGGGGAGCTGTTTTTT.

The V gene is TRBV29-1, the J gene TRBJ1-4, with D possibly TRBD1 on 5 matching bases. The CDR3 has 15 amino acids. The germline CDR1 and CDR2 sequences are SQVTM and ANQGSEA. Trimming removed 0 bases at V and 4 bases at J, with 12 bases between. The CDR3 nucleotides read TGCAGCGTTGAAGATTGGGGGGTGGATAATGAAAAACTGTTTTTT. Amino acid sequence: CSVEDWGVDNEKLFF.

The chain links TRBV5-1 to TRBJ2-7, with 14 bases aligning to TRBD2. V dropped 4 bases and J dropped 5; count of bases not matched to a gene: 8. The length of the CDR3 is 16 residues. Germline V gene data show CDR1 as SGHRS and CDR2 as YFSETQ. The CDR3 loop is CASSVWTSGRNDEQYF. CDR3 sequence (DNA): TGCGCCAGCAGCGTATGGACTAGCGGGAGGAACGACGAGCAGTACTTC.

V gene TRBV28 combines with J gene TRBJ1-5; D remains ambiguous. There are 14 residues in the CDR3. Trimming shortened V by 6 bases and J by 0 bases, and 9 bases separated the two germline ends. Germline V gene data show CDR1 as MDHEN and CDR2 as SYDVKM. Here the CDR3 DNA reads TGTGCCAGCAGCCCACTGGATAGCAATCAGCCCCAGCATTTT. Encoded protein: CASSPLDSNQPQHF.

This chain connects TRBV27 to TRBJ2-1, with 11 bases aligning to TRBD2. The trim removed 6 bases at V and 8 bases at J, leaving 6 bases unmatched. Germline V lookup: CDR1 MNHEY, CDR2 SMNVEV (reference sequence). This CDR3 has 14 residues. CDR3 coding DNA: TGTGCCAGCAGGGTAGCGGGAGGGCCGGATGAGCAGTTCTTC. It translates to CASRVAGGPDEQFF.

The rearrangement links TRBV12-3 or TRBV12-4 to TRBJ2-1, with no clear D. The CDR3 is made up of 11 amino acids. Trimming shortened V by 6 bases and J by 6 bases, and 6 bases separated the two germline ends. The CDR3 nucleotides read TGTGCCAGCAGGGGCACCAATGAGCAGTTCTTC. This sequence encodes CASRGTNEQFF.

The rearrangement joins TRBV6-2 or TRBV6-3 to TRBJ1-1; D gene ambiguous. This CDR3 has 11 residues. V shed 2 bases and J shed 6 bases, with 4 bases lying between them. CDR1 is MNHEY and CDR2 is SVGEGT in the germline V gene. The CDR3 loop is CASSYEAEAFF. The CDR3 DNA follows: TGTGCCAGCAGTTACGAGGCTGAAGCTTTCTTT.